A single sample gave rise to the 19 T cell receptor beta chains below, sequenced in a study of beta chain features in type 1 diabetes. General study results and limits: Shortening that was moderate but significant affected the TCRB CDR3s of Type 1 diabetes patients in all four CD4+ subsets.

Sequenced material consisted of expressed TCRB transcripts (all of the isolated RNA was reverse transcribed). Profiling relied on immunoSEQ multiplex PCR, and the TCRdb table lists in-frame clones only, not all of them. The sample contains approximately 160,000 clones, almost 65% of which appear only once. Their antigen targets remain unknown. Sequenced material: naive CD4+ T cells from blood. The receptors were gathered from a young man with type 1 diabetes.

This clone was counted a few times. The J gene is TRBJ2-7, the V gene TRBV29-1; 9 bases fit TRBD1. CDR1 SQVTM and CDR2 ANQGSEA come from the germline V gene. The V and J ends lost 6 bases and 4 bases, in that order; junction bases with no gene match: 7. CDR3 length: 13 amino acids. The CDR3 nucleotides are TGCAGCGTGGACCCGGGACAGGGATACGAGCAGTACTTC. Translated: CSVDPGQGYEQYF.

The V call is TRBV30, the J call TRBJ2-1, with unresolved D. The germline V and J ends were trimmed by 4 bases and 7 bases, with 11 bases remaining between them. This CDR3 contains 12 residues. Germline CDR1 and CDR2: GTSNPN and SVGIG (reference sequence). CDR3 in amino acids: CAWTVRANEQFF. The CDR3 DNA reads as TGTGCCTGGACTGTCCGGGCGAATGAGCAGTTCTTC.

The table lists this clone with a few counts. The chain carries TRBV30 and TRBJ1-5; D is unresolved. Trimming stripped 3 bases from V and 3 bases from J, with 6 bases between. CDR3 length: 12 amino acids. Germline V gene lookup returns CDR1 GTSNPN and CDR2 SVGIG (reference sequence). The DNA for the CDR3 is TGTGCCTGGAGAGGGTTCAATCAGCCCCAGCATTTT. Protein sequence: CAWRGFNQPQHF.

The chain has TRBV30 and TRBJ2-7; D is unresolved. The CDR3 contains 11 residues. Per the germline V gene, CDR1 is GTSNPN and CDR2 is SVGIG (reference sequence). V was shortened by 1 base and J by 6 bases, with 7 bases between the two germline ends. CDR3 DNA: TGTGCCTGGAGTGGCTTGGGCGAGCAGTACTTC. Amino acids: CAWSGLGEQYF.

The rearrangement joins TRBV2 to TRBJ1-5; D might be TRBD1 (5 bases). With 6 bases removed from V and 12 bases from J, the gap between germline ends came to 15 bases. The germline V gene has CDR1 SNHLY and CDR2 FYNNEI. This CDR3 is 12 amino acids long. The DNA of the CDR3 is TGTGCCAGCAGCGGGACGGCATGGCTCCAGCATTTT. The encoded protein is CASSGTAWLQHF.

Turning to this clone: Other DNA variants within this sample encode the same CDR3. The rearrangement uses TRBV18 and TRBJ2-7, with TRBD1 matching 7 bases. This CDR3 region has 13 residues. V lost 2 bases, J lost 2 bases, and 0 bases stayed unmatched. Germline lookup yields CDR1 KGHSH and CDR2 LQKENI. This CDR3 reads CASSPGTAYEQYF. The CDR3 DNA sequence: TGTGCCAGCTCACCAGGGACAGCCTACGAGCAGTACTTC.

The chain carries TRBV5-1 and TRBJ2-7; TRBD1 agrees at 7 bases. Per germline, CDR1 SGHRS and CDR2 YFSETQ. The CDR3 is 14 amino acids. J was trimmed by 2 bases and V by 4 bases; bases with no gene match: 6. DNA of the CDR3: TGCGCCAGCAGCCTAGGACAGGAGACCTACGAGCAGTACTTC. This translates into CASSLGQETYEQYF.

This sequence joins TRBV4-1 and TRBJ2-5; perhaps TRBD2 as D (5 bases). V was shortened by 1 base and J by 4 bases, with 13 bases between the two germline ends. Germline-derived CDR1 and CDR2 are MGHRA and YSYEKL. The CDR3 has 15 residues. For the CDR3, the DNA is TGCGCCAGCAGCCAAGCCCGCTTGAGGGCAGAGACCCAGTACTTC. Translated, it gives CASSQARLRAETQYF.

This clone was observed a handful of times. J is TRBJ1-6 and V is TRBV14, with 10 bases identical to TRBD1. The CDR3 is made up of 15 amino acids. Germline V CDR1 and CDR2: SGHDN, FVKESK. The trim removed 4 bases at V and 7 bases at J, leaving 4 bases unmatched. CDR3 protein: CASSPWTGGNSPLHF. CDR3 sequence (DNA): TGTGCCAGCAGCCCGTGGACAGGGGGAAATTCACCCCTCCACTTT.

This clone was found once. This chain joins TRBV14 and TRBJ2-4; D is unclear. The CDR3 is 14 amino acids. CDR1 is SGHDN and CDR2 is FVKESK in the germline V gene. V was clipped by 0 bases and J by 0 bases, with 3 bases between them. This CDR3 reads CASSQDLAKNIQYF. In nucleotides, the CDR3 is TGTGCCAGCAGCCAAGATTTAGCCAAAAACATTCAGTACTTC.

This clone was detected a few times. The rearrangement uses TRBV27 and TRBJ1-2; D gene ambiguous. CDR3 size: 12 residues. The germline V and J ends were trimmed by 6 bases and 6 bases, with 11 bases remaining between them. CDR1 and CDR2 from the germline V gene are MNHEY and SMNVEV (reference sequence). CDR3 DNA sequence: TGTGCCAGCAGAATTTGGAGGGATGGCTACACCTTC. Its protein is CASRIWRDGYTF.

The chain links TRBV21-1 to TRBJ2-5; no DNA check was done on the table's D call, TRBD1. TRBV21-1 is a listed pseudogene. This CDR3 has 13 residues. The CDR3 spells CASNGPFVETQYF. Here the CDR3 DNA reads TGTGCCAGCAATGGGCCTTTCGTGGAGACCCAGTACTTC.

This chain's CDR3 is CASSEGWAQYF. The CDR3 nucleotides read TGTGCCAGCAGTGAAGGGTGGGCGCAGTACTTC. The chain is built from TRBV2 and TRBJ2-7; no firm D call. This CDR3 comprises 11 residues. V dropped 1 base and J dropped 9 bases, with 7 bases sitting between them. CDR1 is SNHLY and CDR2 is FYNNEI in the germline V gene. The whole variable domain, filled in from reference TRBV2 and TRBJ2-7, reads EPEVTQTPSHQVTQMGQEVILRCVPISNHLYFYWYRQILGQKVEFLVSFYNNEISEKSEIFDDQFSVERPDGSNFTLKIRSTKLEDSAMYFCASSEGWAQYFGPGTRLTVT.

This rearrangement joins TRBV19 to TRBJ2-6; D call uncertain. This CDR3 is built from 12 residues. The ends were cut back, 5 bases at V and 1 base at J, with 0 bases in the middle. Germline-derived CDR1 and CDR2 are LNHDA and SQIVND (reference sequence). The CDR3 sequence is CASSSGANVLTF. CDR3 nucleotides: TGTGCCAGTAGTTCTGGGGCCAACGTCCTGACTTTC. The entire variable domain, with the rest obtained from reference TRBV19 and TRBJ2-6, is as follows: DGGITQSPKYLFRKEGQNVTLSCEQNLNHDAMYWYRQDPGQGLRLIYYSQIVNDFQKGDIAEGYSVSREKKESFPLTVTSAQKNPTAFYLCASSSGANVLTFGAGSRLTVL.

This chain connects TRBV15 to TRBJ2-5; D perhaps matches TRBD1 (5 bases). The germline V gene has CDR1 LNHNV and CDR2 YYDKDF (reference sequence). The V end lost 0 bases, the J end lost 2 bases, and 10 bases lay between the germline ends. This CDR3 comprises 15 residues. Written as DNA, the CDR3 is TGTGCCACCAGCAGAGAATTTCCAGGGCAAGAGACCCAGTACTTC. This codes for CATSREFPGQETQYF.

V usage is TRBV30 and J usage is TRBJ2-2, with D perhaps matching TRBD1 (6 bases). Per the germline V gene, CDR1 is GTSNPN and CDR2 is SVGIG (reference sequence). CDR3 length: 16 residues. Trimming removed 0 bases at V and 2 bases at J, with 13 bases between. The CDR3 sequence: CAWSVHRTVNTGELFF. The CDR3 region has the DNA TGTGCCTGGAGTGTACACAGGACAGTAAACACCGGGGAGCTGTTTTTT. The variable domain in full, with the rest retrieved from reference TRBV30 and TRBJ2-2, is SQTIHQWPATLVQPVGSPLSLECTVEGTSNPNLYWYRQAAGRGLQLLFYSVGIGQISSEVPQNLSASRPQDRQFILSSKKLLLSDSGFYLCAWSVHRTVNTGELFFGEGSRLTVL.

This clone appeared a few times. The V call is TRBV13, the J call TRBJ2-5, with TRBD1 matching 7 bases. The V gene's germline CDR1 is PRHDT and CDR2 FYEKMQ (reference sequence). Germline trimming cut 4 bases from V and 2 bases from J; bases unmatched to any gene: 1. The CDR3 runs to 13 residues. The CDR3 sequence is CASSWGQQETQYF. The CDR3 nucleotides read TGTGCCAGCAGCTGGGGACAGCAAGAGACCCAGTACTTC.

This chain uses TRBV27 with TRBJ2-2; 9 bases fit TRBD2. This CDR3 contains 13 residues. Germline V gene sequence: CDR1 MNHEY, CDR2 SMNVEV (reference sequence). V lost 10 bases, J lost 7 bases, and 7 bases stayed unmatched. CDR3 loop: CATSGRLGGELFF. The CDR3 bases are TGTGCCACCAGCGGGAGGCTGGGCGGGGAGCTGTTTTTT.

The V gene is TRBV25-1, the J gene TRBJ1-2; the D is unclear. Germline values: CDR1 MGHDK, CDR2 SYGVNS. The CDR3 covers 12 residues. V dropped 1 base and J dropped 3 bases, with 3 bases sitting between them. CDR3 bases: TGTGCCAGCAGTGAATTAGACTATGGCTACACCTTC. Its protein product is CASSELDYGYTF.